The clone carrying this T cell receptor beta chain has a single count. Its specificity is unknown. This sample is part of a study of identical twins. Findings and limits, study-wide: Low generation-probability sequences were in excess among twin-shared out-of-frame alpha sequences. The study reached conclusions through statistical analysis that was cross-sectional, not following the same donors. Insertions were fewer in abundant cord blood beta clonotypes, whereas memory repertoires showed none of this pattern.

Germline lookup yields CDR1 MGHDK and CDR2 SYGVNS. Trimming cost V 0 bases and J 2 bases, with 7 bases left between them. The CDR3 has 14 residues. TCRdb reprocessed the 5' RACE reads with MiXCR, giving one entry per CDR3 protein. The data show fewer than 450,000 distinct CDR3 sequences, with 8.5% to 10% seen just once and 8.5% to 10% held by the top ten. The clonotype originates from a woman aged 50 to 60 in good health. The source material was naive T cells sorted from blood. The rearrangement joins TRBV25-1 to TRBJ2-5; no reliable D call. The CDR3 DNA is TGTGCCAGCAGTGAATACGTAGTACAAGAGACCCAGTACTTC. The encoded protein is CASSEYVVQETQYF.